The 31 T cell receptor beta chains listed next were all sequenced from one sample in a study of cytomegalovirus exposure and HLA in healthy donors. Sequencing was performed with immunoSEQ multiplex PCR; in TCRdb, only in-frame clones are kept and a portion is missing. The table records about 98,000 clones, roughly 89% of them present only once. Sequenced material: PBMCs. These receptor sequences come from a woman in her 30s in good health and CMV-seronegative.

The CDR3 loop reads CASTLRTGDQPQHF. The CDR3 DNA reads as TGTGCCAGCACCCTTAGGACAGGGGATCAGCCCCAGCATTTT. The chain has TRBV28 and TRBJ1-5, with 9 bases aligning to TRBD1. CDR1 and CDR2 from the germline V gene are MDHEN and SYDVKM. There are 14 residues in the CDR3. With V trimmed by 7 bases and J by 5 bases, 6 bases remained unmatched.

V gene TRBV7-9 combines with J gene TRBJ1-3; possible D gene TRBD1, 5 bases. The CDR3 contains 12 residues. Germline values: CDR1 SEHNR, CDR2 FQNEAQ (reference sequence). V shed 2 bases and J shed 9 bases, with 8 bases lying between them. The CDR3 loop is CASSLQGATIYF. The DNA of the CDR3 is TGTGCCAGCAGCTTACAAGGGGCCACCATATATTTT. The whole variable domain, remainder taken from reference TRBV7-9 and TRBJ1-3, is DTGVSQNPRHKITKRGQNVTFRCDPISEHNRLYWYRQTLGQGPEFLTYFQNEAQLEKSRLLSDRFSAERPKGSFSTLEIQRTEQGDSAMYLCASSLQGATIYFGEGSWLTVV.

The chain joins TRBV4-2 to TRBJ2-7, with TRBD2 identical over 10 bases. The CDR3 has 16 residues. The ends lost 2 bases at V and 4 bases at J; junction bases unmatched: 8. Germline CDR1 and CDR2: LGHNA and YNFKEQ. The CDR3 sequence: CASSQLSSGGPYEQYF. CDR3 DNA sequence: TGTGCCAGCAGCCAATTAAGTAGCGGGGGGCCTTACGAGCAGTACTTC.

The V gene is TRBV28, the J gene TRBJ2-3; the D gene is possibly TRBD2 (6 bases). The CDR3 is 14 amino acids. Trimming cost V 5 bases and J 9 bases, with 18 bases left between them. Germline assignment: CDR1 MDHEN and CDR2 SYDVKM. This CDR3 is CASSIRDSMSTQYF. For the CDR3, the DNA is TGTGCCAGCAGTATCCGGGACTCCATGAGCACGCAGTATTTT. The whole variable domain, remainder taken from reference TRBV28 and TRBJ2-3, is DVKVTQSSRYLVKRTGEKVFLECVQDMDHENMFWYRQDPGLGLRLIYFSYDVKMKEKGDIPEGYSVSREKKERFSLILESASTNQTSMYLCASSIRDSMSTQYFGPGTRLTVL.

This sequence joins TRBV15 and TRBJ2-3; D is undetermined. V was pared by 0 bases and J by 6 bases, with 16 bases between. The CDR3 sequence is 16 residues long. Germline V gives CDR1 LNHNV, CDR2 YYDKDF (reference sequence). For the CDR3, the DNA is TGTGCCACCAGCAGAGAAGGTACAGCCAAACGTGATACGCAGTATTTT. As protein: CATSREGTAKRDTQYF.

The chain employs TRBV6-4 and TRBJ2-2, with TRBD1 matching 11 bases. V was pared by 8 bases and J by 6 bases, with 2 bases of the junction left unmatched. The germline V gene has CDR1 MRHNA and CDR2 SNTAGT. The CDR3 runs to 13 residues. Here the CDR3 reads CASSGQGAGELFF. The DNA of the CDR3 is TGTGCCAGCTCGGGACAGGGGGCCGGGGAGCTGTTTTTT.

The gene calls are TRBV18 and TRBJ2-7; the match to TRBD1 covers 8 bases. This CDR3 is built from 19 residues. Germline CDR1 KGHSH, CDR2 LQKENI. V was pared by 2 bases and J by 8 bases, with 23 bases of the junction left unmatched. DNA of the CDR3: TGTGCCAGCTCACCATTCTCACCGGGACAGGCCGACAGGTCGGCGAAGCAGTACTTC. Translating gives CASSPFSPGQADRSAKQYF.

V usage is TRBV7-9 and J usage is TRBJ2-3; tentative D call: TRBD1 (6 bases). This CDR3 region has 14 residues. The V end lost 3 bases, the J end lost 0 bases, and 7 bases lay between the germline ends. Germline assignment: CDR1 SEHNR and CDR2 FQNEAQ (reference sequence). This CDR3 is CASSLRGSTDTQYF. The CDR3 coding sequence is TGTGCCAGCAGCTTGAGGGGGAGCACAGATACGCAGTATTTT.

DNA of the CDR3: TGTGCCAGCAGTCCAACAAGTGAGCCCCAGCATTTT. This translates into CASSPTSEPQHF. The chain carries TRBV28 and TRBJ1-5; D gene uncertain. CDR1 is MDHEN and CDR2 is SYDVKM in the germline V gene. The CDR3 covers 12 residues. Trimming removed 5 bases from V and 8 bases from J, with 10 bases in between.

This clone was counted only a few times. V is TRBV18 and J is TRBJ2-7, with 12 bases identical to TRBD2. The germline V gene has CDR1 KGHSH and CDR2 LQKENI. The CDR3 length is 15 residues. V was clipped by 1 base and J by 6 bases; unmatched bases: 4. The CDR3 DNA sequence: TGTGCCAGCTCACCACGGACTAGCGGGAATGCCGAGCAGTACTTC. Translated: CASSPRTSGNAEQYF.

The chain joins TRBV9 to TRBJ1-3; D possibly corresponds to TRBD1 (6 bases). The germline V gene has CDR1 SGDLS and CDR2 YYNGEE. V lost 0 bases and J 2 bases, leaving 6 bases between the germline ends. CDR3 size: 14 residues. CDR3 coding DNA: TGTGCCAGCAGCGTAGGGGGGCCTGGAAACACCATATATTTT. Translation: CASSVGGPGNTIYF.

This CDR3 is CASSTLAGDNNEQFF. For the CDR3, the DNA is TGTGCCAGCAGCACCCTAGCGGGAGACAACAATGAGCAGTTCTTC. The chain links TRBV9 to TRBJ2-1; TRBD2 agrees at 10 bases. The V gene end was trimmed by 4 bases and the J gene end by 5 bases; junction bases not matched to a gene: 6. The germline gives CDR1 SGDLS, CDR2 YYNGEE. CDR3 size: 15 residues.

This clone occurred once. The chain recombines TRBV19 with TRBJ2-7, with a possible D match to TRBD2 (6 bases). Germline V CDR1 and CDR2: LNHDA, SQIVND (reference sequence). The CDR3 runs 14 residues. With 3 bases removed from V and 3 bases from J, the gap between germline ends came to 12 bases. In nucleotides, the CDR3 is TGTGCCAGTAGTATTCCAGGAGGGTTCTACGAGCAGTACTTC. Its translation: CASSIPGGFYEQYF.

As for this clone: The junction departs from the called germline gene at one end, perhaps through a read error. The V and J genes are TRBV10-1 and TRBJ2-5; tentatively, D is TRBD2 (5 bases). Germline assignment: CDR1 WNHNN and CDR2 SYGVQD (reference sequence). This CDR3 comprises 9 residues. The CDR3 nucleotides are TGCGCCAGCAGTGGTCCGAGGGACTTC. Translation: CASSGPRDF.

This chain links TRBV27 with TRBJ1-5; D possibly corresponds to TRBD1 (5 bases). The germline CDR1 and CDR2 sequences are MNHEY and SMNVEV (reference sequence). The V gene lost 5 bases and the J gene lost 4 bases, with 15 bases spanning the gap. CDR3 length: 15 amino acids. In DNA, the CDR3 is TGTGCCAGCAGTCGCGGGACGGGAAGGAATCAGCCCCAGCATTTT. It translates to CASSRGTGRNQPQHF.

In this sample, this clone turned up once. V usage is TRBV5-8 and J usage is TRBJ1-2; weak D call: TRBD1 (6 bases). V lost 2 bases and J 6 bases, leaving 17 bases between the germline ends. Germline V lookup: CDR1 SGHTS, CDR2 YDEGEE. The length of the CDR3 is 15 residues. The CDR3, as DNA: TGTGCCAGCAGCTTCCGAGGATGGGCAGGGGATGGCTACACCTTC. It yields the protein CASSFRGWAGDGYTF.

V is TRBV27 and J is TRBJ2-1, with 8 bases matching TRBD2. Germline assignment: CDR1 MNHEY and CDR2 SMNVEV (reference sequence). This CDR3 spans 16 amino acids. Trimming took 3 bases from V and 1 from J; bases not matched to a gene: 5. In DNA, the CDR3 is TGTGCCAGCAGTTTGGGAGAGCGGGAGTCCTACAATGAGCAGTTCTTC. Protein product: CASSLGERESYNEQFF.

This rearrangement joins TRBV5-4 to TRBJ1-4, with a tentative D call TRBD1 (6 bases). This CDR3 spans 14 amino acids. Per germline, CDR1 SGHNT and CDR2 YYREEE (reference sequence). V was pared by 4 bases and J by 5 bases, with 12 bases between. CDR3 DNA: TGTGCCAGCAGCCCAACGGACAGCAATGAAAAACTGTTTTTT. It codes for CASSPTDSNEKLFF.

The rearrangement links TRBV4-2 to TRBJ2-3; unclear D gene. This CDR3 comprises 14 residues. Trimming took off 1 base at V and 2 bases at J, with 7 bases between the two ends. The germline V gene encodes CDR1 LGHNA and CDR2 YNFKEQ. Here the CDR3 DNA reads TGTGCCAGCAGCCAAGGAGTACCCACAGATACGCAGTATTTT. It yields the protein CASSQGVPTDTQYF.

The V gene is TRBV9, the J gene TRBJ2-7; 8 bases fit TRBD1. The CDR3 has 14 residues. Looked up from germline, CDR1 is SGDLS and CDR2 is YYNGEE. The trim removed 2 bases at V and 6 bases at J, leaving 7 bases unmatched. CDR3 sequence: CASSVSQGESEQYF. CDR3 coding DNA: TGTGCCAGCAGCGTCTCACAGGGGGAGAGCGAGCAGTACTTC. The full variable domain, its missing parts supplied by reference TRBV9 and TRBJ2-7, is DSGVTQTPKHLITATGQRVTLRCSPRSGDLSVYWYQQSLDQGLQFLIQYYNGEERAKGNILERFSAQQFPDLHSELNLSSLELGDSALYFCASSVSQGESEQYFGPGTRLTVT.

J is TRBJ2-5 and V is TRBV11-3; D is uncertain. CDR1 and CDR2 (germline): SGHNT, YENEEA. The CDR3 extends over 13 amino acids. V was clipped by 1 base and J by 2 bases, with 5 bases between them. The CDR3 DNA sequence: TGTGCCAGCAGCTTAGGGCAGCAAGAGACCCAGTACTTC. It is translated as CASSLGQQETQYF.

CDR3 protein: CASSQVRGPETQYF. CDR3 sequence (DNA): TGCGCCAGCAGCCAAGTCAGGGGGCCGGAGACCCAGTACTTC. The rearrangement joins TRBV4-1 to TRBJ2-5; 8 nucleotides match TRBD1. The CDR3 is 14 amino acids. With V trimmed by 1 base and J by 5 bases, 3 bases remained unmatched. CDR1 is MGHRA, CDR2 YSYEKL, per germline.

The chain carries TRBV7-6 and TRBJ2-7; D is unresolved. Trimming removed 4 bases at V and 6 bases at J, with 13 bases between. Germline-derived CDR1 and CDR2 are SGHVS and FNYEAQ. CDR3 length: 13 amino acids. The CDR3 bases are TGTGCCAGCAGCTACGACATATTCGGCGAGCAGTACTTC. Translation: CASSYDIFGEQYF.

This clone was observed a single time. The chain employs TRBV6-6 and TRBJ1-1; the D is unclear. This CDR3 region has 13 residues. Germline V gene sequence: CDR1 MNHNY, CDR2 SVGAGI (reference sequence). V was clipped by 8 bases and J by 1 base, with 11 bases between them. The CDR3, as DNA: TGTGCCAGCGGCCGAGAGGGGAACACTGAAGCTTTCTTT. Translation gives CASGREGNTEAFF.

J is TRBJ2-3 and V is TRBV5-6, with D perhaps TRBD2 (6 bases). Germline V gene data show CDR1 as SGHDT and CDR2 as YYEEEE. V was clipped by 4 bases and J by 2 bases, with 17 bases between them. The CDR3 covers 16 residues. This chain's CDR3 is CASSRGDALLTDTQYF. The CDR3 nucleotides read TGTGCCAGCAGCCGCGGGGACGCCCTCCTCACAGATACGCAGTATTTT.

Here the CDR3 reads CASSRQGSNEQFF. The CDR3 nucleotides read TGTGCCAGCTCACGACAGGGTTCCAATGAGCAGTTCTTC. This chain uses TRBV18 with TRBJ2-1; 7 nucleotides match TRBD1. CDR1 KGHSH and CDR2 LQKENI come from the germline V gene. The CDR3 totals 13 residues. Trimming removed 4 bases from V and 6 bases from J; junction bases left unmatched: 3.

V gene TRBV18 combines with J gene TRBJ1-2; 7 bases are shared with TRBD1. J lost 4 bases, V lost 4 bases, and 9 bases had no gene match. The germline V gene encodes CDR1 KGHSH and CDR2 LQKENI. CDR3 length: 15 amino acids. This CDR3 reads CASSLSTGEAYGYTF. CDR3 nucleotide sequence: TGTGCCAGCTCACTCTCAACAGGGGAGGCCTATGGCTACACCTTC.

V is TRBV7-9 and J is TRBJ1-1, with TRBD1 as a possible D gene (6 bases). The germline V gene encodes CDR1 SEHNR and CDR2 FQNEAQ (reference sequence). CDR3 length: 12 residues. The V end lost 11 bases, the J end lost 8 bases, and 18 bases lay between the germline ends. CDR3 DNA sequence: TGTGCCGTACCCTCAGGGGCGGCCGAAGCTTTCTTT. Protein sequence: CAVPSGAAEAFF.

The CDR3 sequence is CASSLTVGGRYEQYF. In nucleotides, the CDR3 is TGTGCCAGCAGCTTAACGGTTGGGGGCCGCTACGAGCAGTACTTC. V usage is TRBV7-3 and J usage is TRBJ2-7; perhaps TRBD1 as D (6 bases). This CDR3 comprises 15 residues. The ends were cut back, 0 bases at V and 3 bases at J, with 12 bases in the middle. Germline CDR1 is SGHTA and CDR2 is FQGTGA. The full variable domain, rest sourced from reference TRBV7-3 and TRBJ2-7, is GAGVSQTPSNKVTEKGKYVELRCDPISGHTALYWYRQSLGQGPEFLIYFQGTGAADDSGLPNDRFFAVRPEGSVSTLKIQRTERGDSAVYLCASSLTVGGRYEQYFGPGTRLTVT.

This clone was detected once. This chain uses TRBV6-5 with TRBJ2-7, with D unresolved. The CDR3 sequence is 11 residues long. V lost 2 bases, J lost 5 bases, and 4 bases lay in between. Germline CDR1 is MNHEY and CDR2 is SVGAGI. This chain's CDR3 is CASSYGHEQYF. The CDR3 bases are TGTGCCAGCAGTTACGGCCACGAGCAGTACTTC.

The J gene is TRBJ2-1, the V gene TRBV7-2; perhaps TRBD1 as D (5 bases). CDR1 and CDR2 (germline): SGHTA, FQGNSA. This CDR3 contains 15 residues. Trimming pared 2 bases from V and 4 bases from J, leaving 12 bases between. The CDR3 DNA is TGTGCCAGCAGCTTAACAGGTATGGGATACAATGAGCAGTTCTTC. It codes for CASSLTGMGYNEQFF.